One T cell receptor (beta chain) is described in this entry. Other DNA sequences in the same sample also yield this CDR3. The study reverse transcribed the entire isolated RNA, so it sequenced expressed TCRB transcripts. Assay: immunoSEQ multiplex PCR; the TCRdb copy retains only in-frame clones and omits some. The sample has about 240,000 clones; around a quarter are singletons. CDR1 and CDR2 from the germline V gene are SGHTA and FQGNSA. V was trimmed by 2 bases and J by 5 bases, leaving 6 bases between them. The CDR3 covers 13 residues. This specimen belongs to a study of beta chain features in type 1 diabetes. About the research overall: The study found patients and healthy donors alike in age, gender and cell yields.

The receptor's source is a man aged 25 to 40 in good health. Material: central memory CD4+ T cells from blood. The gene calls are TRBV7-2 and TRBJ2-2, with D hard to call. The CDR3 loop reads CASSLQRTGELFF. CDR3 sequence (DNA): TGTGCCAGCAGCTTACAGAGGACCGGGGAGCTGTTTTTT.